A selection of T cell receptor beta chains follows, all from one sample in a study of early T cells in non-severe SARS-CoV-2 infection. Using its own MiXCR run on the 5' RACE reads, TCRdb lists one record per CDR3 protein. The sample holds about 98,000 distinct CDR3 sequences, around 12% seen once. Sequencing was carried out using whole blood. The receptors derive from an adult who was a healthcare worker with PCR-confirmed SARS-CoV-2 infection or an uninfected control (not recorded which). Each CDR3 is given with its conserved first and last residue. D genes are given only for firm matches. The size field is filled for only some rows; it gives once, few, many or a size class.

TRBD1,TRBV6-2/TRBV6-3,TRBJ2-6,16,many,TGTGCCAGCAGTTGGACAGGTTCAGGTGGGGCCAACGTCCTGACTTTC,CASSWTGSGGANVLTF
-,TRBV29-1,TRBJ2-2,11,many,TGCAGCGTTCTGGGTCCCGGGGAGCTGTTTTTT,CSVLGPGELFF
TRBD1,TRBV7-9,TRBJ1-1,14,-,TGTGCCAGCAGCCTGACAGGGAGCTTCACTGAAGCTTTCTTT,CASSLTGSFTEAFF
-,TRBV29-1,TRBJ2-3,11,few,TGCAGCGTTGAACTTTCAAATACGCAGTATTTT,CSVELSNTQYF
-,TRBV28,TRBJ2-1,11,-,TGTGCCAGCAGTTTGATCGATGAGCAGTTCTTC,CASSLIDEQFF
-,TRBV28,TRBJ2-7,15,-,TGTGCCAGCAGCACCATCAGGGCCCTGGGCTACGAGCAGTACTTC,CASSTIRALGYEQYF
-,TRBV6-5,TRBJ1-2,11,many,TGTGCCAGCAATAAACCCCCTGTCTACACCTTC,CASNKPPVYTF
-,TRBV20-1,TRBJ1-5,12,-,TGCAGTGCTAGCGTGGTGAATCAGCCCCAGCATTTT,CSASVVNQPQHF
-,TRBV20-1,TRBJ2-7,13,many,TGCAGTGCAACCGGGTCAGGGGCTTACGAGCAGTACTTC,CSATGSGAYEQYF
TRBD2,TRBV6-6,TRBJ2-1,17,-,TGTGCCAGCAGAAAACCGGGACTAGCGGAGGGGAATCATGAGCAGTTCTTC,CASRKPGLAEGNHEQFF
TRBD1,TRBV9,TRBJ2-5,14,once,TGTGCCAGCAGCGCAAGGACAGGGGAAGAGACCCAGTACTTC,CASSARTGEETQYF
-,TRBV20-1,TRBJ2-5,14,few,TGCAGTGCACGGGACTCCTCCTCCATCGGGGCCCAGTACTTC,CSARDSSSIGAQYF
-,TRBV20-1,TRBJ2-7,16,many,TGCAGTGCTAGTGGGCCCACAAAGACGTGGGGCTACGAGCAGTACTTC,CSASGPTKTWGYEQYF
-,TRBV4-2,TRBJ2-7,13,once,TGTGCCAGCAGCCCCAACCCTTATTCGGAGCAGTACTTC,CASSPNPYSEQYF
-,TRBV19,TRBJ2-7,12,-,TGTGCCAGTGGCCAAAGCGACTACGAGCAGTACTTC,CASGQSDYEQYF
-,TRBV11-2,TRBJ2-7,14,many,TGTGCCAGCAGCCCGATAAGGGGGAACTACGAGCAGTACTTC,CASSPIRGNYEQYF
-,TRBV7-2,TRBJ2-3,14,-,TGTGCCAGCAGCCCCACTAGTTCCACCCGGGCGCAGTATTTT,CASSPTSSTRAQYF
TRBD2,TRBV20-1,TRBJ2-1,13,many,TGCAGTGCTAGGTTAGCGGGACGCAATGAGCAGTTCTTC,CSARLAGRNEQFF
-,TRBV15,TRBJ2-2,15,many,TGTGCCACCAGCAGCCCAATGAAGGGTACCGGGGAGCTGTTTTTT,CATSSPMKGTGELFF
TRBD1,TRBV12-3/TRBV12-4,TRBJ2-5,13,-,TGTGCCAGCACGACAGGGGGCACGGAGACCCAGTACTTC,CASTTGGTETQYF
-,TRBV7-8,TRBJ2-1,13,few,TGTGCCAGCAGCTTAGATAGGGGGGATGAGCAGTTCTTC,CASSLDRGDEQFF
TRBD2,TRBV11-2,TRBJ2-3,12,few,TGTGCCAGCAGGCAGACTAGCAATACGCAGTATTTT,CASRQTSNTQYF
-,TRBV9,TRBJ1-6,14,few,TGTGCCAGCAGCGTGGGCCAAAATAATTCACCCCTCCACTTT,CASSVGQNNSPLHF
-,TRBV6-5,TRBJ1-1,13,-,TGTGCCACGGGGGAGCCAGAGAACACTGAAGCTTTCTTT,CATGEPENTEAFF
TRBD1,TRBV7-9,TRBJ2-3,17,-,TGTGCCAGCAGCTCCTCAAACCAGGACAGGAGCACAGATACGCAGTATTTT,CASSSSNQDRSTDTQYF
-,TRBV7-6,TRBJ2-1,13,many,TGTGCCAGCAGCTTGGAATACGGGGGTGAGCAGTTCTTC,CASSLEYGGEQFF
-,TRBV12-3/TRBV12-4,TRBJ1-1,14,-,TGTGCCAGCAGTTTAACCCCTCGGAACACTGAAGCTTTCTTT,CASSLTPRNTEAFF
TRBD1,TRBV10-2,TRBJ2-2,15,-,TGCGCCAGCAGTGAATACAGGGGGGCGGCCGGGGAGCTGTTTTTT,CASSEYRGAAGELFF
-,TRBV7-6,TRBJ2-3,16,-,TGTGCCAGCAGCTTAGGGCAGGGAGGCTCCACAGATACGCAGTATTTT,CASSLGQGGSTDTQYF
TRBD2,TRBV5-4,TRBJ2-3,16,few,TGTGCCAGCAGCGCCGGACTAGCGGGAGTTACAGATACGCAGTATTTT,CASSAGLAGVTDTQYF
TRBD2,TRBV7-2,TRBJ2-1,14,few,TGTGCCAGCAGCTTAGAGAATAGCGGGCATGAGCAGTTCTTC,CASSLENSGHEQFF
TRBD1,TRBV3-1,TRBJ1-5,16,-,TGTGCCAGCAGCCAGTCCGACAGGGGGGGCAATCAGCCCAAGCATTTT,CASSQSDRGGNQPKHF
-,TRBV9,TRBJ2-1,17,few,TGTGCCAGCAGCGCCCAGGGGATAGGGACGTCGTCGAATGAGCAGTTCTTC,CASSAQGIGTSSNEQFF
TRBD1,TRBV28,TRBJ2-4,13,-,TGTGCCAGCAGTTTAGGACAGGGAGCAATTCAGTACTTC,CASSLGQGAIQYF
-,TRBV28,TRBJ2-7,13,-,TGTGCCAGCAGTACCACAGGCGGATACGAGCAGTACTTC,CASSTTGGYEQYF
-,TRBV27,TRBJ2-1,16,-,TGTGCCAGCACACCCTATGGGGGCGGGAGATGGAGTGAGCAGTTCTTC,CASTPYGGGRWSEQFF